The text below deals with one T cell receptor (beta chain). Its binding antigen is unknown. It has no much larger one-base neighbor in the sample; base qualities were not kept. The CDR3 numbers 13 residues from cysteine through phenylalanine. Here the CDR3 DNA is all that survives: 39 bases in frame from base 1. According to the germline V gene, CDR1 reads MRHNA and CDR2 reads SNTAGT. The junction shows trimming of 2 bases on V and 8 bases on J, plus 7 bases between the germline ends. The donors were 40 or so Caucasian individuals from Russia, aged about 6 to 100 years, who were systemically healthy. About 9.8 milliliters of peripheral blood were drawn from each donor into EDTA-treated Vacutainer tubes. Ficoll-Paque density-gradient centrifugation was used to isolate PBMCs, with at least 7 million per sample. Trizol reagent was used to extract total RNA from the PBMCs, yielding at least 5.5 micrograms per sample. The percentages of naive CD45RAhigh/CD27high T cells were determined by flow cytometry on a PBMC aliquot from every donor.

Library generation was performed with 5' RACE. The sequencer was an Illumina HiSeq 2500. A second PCR of roughly 6 to 12 cycles was performed with a sample-barcoded 5' primer and a J-beta primer mix. A template-switch 5' adaptor carrying 12 random nucleotides introduced a unique molecular identifier onto each TCR beta cDNA molecule. At least 3 million CDR3-containing paired-end reads were obtained from each sample. First-strand cDNA was synthesized from all RNA with the Mint cDNA synthesis kit, primed by a TRBC-specific oligonucleotide. Following uracil-DNA glycosylase treatment, a first 18-cycle PCR with universal primers M1SS and BC2_uni_R was performed on all cDNA. As for how the authors treated the data: For normalization, 1 million high-quality reads, each with a distinct molecular identifier, were randomly selected from each sample. Instead of being binned into consensus sequences, reads with shared molecular identifiers were discarded. CDR3 identification, clonotype clustering and error correction used MiTCR with a Q25 quality threshold and the strictest error-elimination algorithm. A nonparametric unseen species model with Euler transformation was used to estimate lower-bound total TCR beta diversity. The public reads were reprocessed in TCRdb via fastp at Q25 and MiXCR, keeping in-frame beta chains. Every entry covers one CDR3 protein and lists the most common genes and DNA from its rows. For this entry, the V and J calls and clone size follow TCRdb and not the study's own pipeline. This sample gives hundreds of thousands of distinct CDR3 sequences in total; around 49% of them show up just once. Under 35% of the sample is held by the ten biggest clonotypes.

The sample belongs to a study of blood T cells in healthy people across ages (dated by TCRdb to the mid-2010s). For context, the study as a whole: In model experiments, template switching captured roughly one uniquely barcoded TCR beta cDNA molecule for every two T cells. Using deep sequencing normalized with unique cDNA molecular identifiers, the study measured how TCR beta repertoire diversity changes with age. Four age groups were formed from the donors: young (average approximately 15 years), middle-aged (approximately 39), aged (about 68) and long-lived (about 75). To avoid experimental bias, donors of different ages were randomly spread across the sequencing lanes. The study analyzed two additional independent replicas of 1 million unique cDNA reads from the same blood draw for two donors, one aged 18 to 30 and one aged 80 or older. The paper as a whole reports these results and caveats: Because profiling used bulk unsorted PBMCs, naive and antigen-experienced compartments could not be compared conclusively. Observed TCR beta diversity per million T cells fell roughly linearly with age, and a significant reduction was already apparent by age roughly 41. Observed TCR beta diversity correlated strongly with the percentage of naive T cells measured by flow cytometry. The long-lived group showed more naive CD4+ T cells, fewer expanded clones and increased TCR diversity than the aged group, suggesting age selection. Estimates of total diversity based on one million sequenced T cells were considered lower bounds and underestimates. Because donor CMV infection status was unknown, age-related changes in expanded clonotypes were potentially confounded.

Here the chain combines TRBV6-4 and TRBJ1-6; the D gene lacks a confident call. Material for sequencing was blood. This clonotype was sampled from a woman in her fifties or sixties in good health. The CDR3 is CASSDQRDSPLHF. The DNA sequence reads TGTGCCAGCAGTGACCAGCGGGATTCACCCCTCCACTTT.